This passage covers 4 T cell receptor beta chains from one sample sequenced in a study of CD8+CD57+ T cells in acquired aplastic anemia (dated 2018 in TCRdb). Expansion of CD8+CD57+ cells had been shown by flow cytometry in the patients chosen for sequencing. The sequencing machine was an Illumina HiSeq 2000. Profiling of TCR beta VDJ combinations and CDR3 sequences used genomic DNA as the template. Using fastp trimming at Q25 and MiXCR clonotype assembly, TCRdb reanalyzed the public sequencing data and kept in-frame beta chains. A single entry per CDR3 protein holds the most common genes and DNA from its merged rows. Recorded for this sample are tens of thousands of distinct CDR3 sequences; around 70% of them occurred a single time. 65% to 85% of the sample goes to the ten largest clones. The specimen sequenced was sorted CD4+, CD8+, or CD8+CD57+ T cells (not recorded which) from PBMCs. All receptors come from a human donor with aplastic anemia.

V usage is TRBV24-1 and J usage is TRBJ2-1; TRBD1 agrees at 8 bases. CDR1 is KGHDR and CDR2 is SFDVKD in the germline V gene. CDR3 length equals 14 residues. V shed 2 bases, J shed 5 bases, and the junction held 1 base outside the gene matches. CDR3 protein: CATSDWDRHNEQFF. CDR3 coding DNA: TGTGCCACCAGTGATTGGGACAGGCACAATGAGCAGTTCTTC.

In this sample, this clonotype turned up once. The chain is built from TRBV7-9 and TRBJ1-6; D is uncertain. The ends were cut back, 5 bases at V and 9 bases at J, with 17 bases in the middle. CDR3 length equals 15 residues. The V gene's germline CDR1 is SEHNR and CDR2 FQNEAQ (reference sequence). The CDR3 DNA follows: TGTGCCAGCAGCCCAGACCTAACACGGGGTTCACCCCTCCACTTT. As protein: CASSPDLTRGSPLHF.

The chain couples TRBV20-1 to TRBJ1-6; 7 bases align to TRBD1. This CDR3 has 13 residues. The V gene end was trimmed by 3 bases and the J gene end by 7 bases; junction bases not matched to a gene: 3. Germline CDR1 reads DFQATT; CDR2 reads SNEGSKA (reference sequence). CDR3: CSARTTGNSPLHF. CDR3 nucleotide sequence: TGCAGTGCTAGGACGACAGGGAATTCACCCCTCCACTTT.

This clonotype turned up a few times. The chain links TRBV2 to TRBJ1-6; D call uncertain. The CDR3 is 12 amino acids. V lost 5 bases, J lost 10 bases, and 9 bases lay in between. The germline CDR1 and CDR2 sequences are SNHLY and FYNNEI. CDR3 DNA: TGTGCCAGCAGTAAGGATGGATCACCCCTCCACTTT. Protein product: CASSKDGSPLHF.